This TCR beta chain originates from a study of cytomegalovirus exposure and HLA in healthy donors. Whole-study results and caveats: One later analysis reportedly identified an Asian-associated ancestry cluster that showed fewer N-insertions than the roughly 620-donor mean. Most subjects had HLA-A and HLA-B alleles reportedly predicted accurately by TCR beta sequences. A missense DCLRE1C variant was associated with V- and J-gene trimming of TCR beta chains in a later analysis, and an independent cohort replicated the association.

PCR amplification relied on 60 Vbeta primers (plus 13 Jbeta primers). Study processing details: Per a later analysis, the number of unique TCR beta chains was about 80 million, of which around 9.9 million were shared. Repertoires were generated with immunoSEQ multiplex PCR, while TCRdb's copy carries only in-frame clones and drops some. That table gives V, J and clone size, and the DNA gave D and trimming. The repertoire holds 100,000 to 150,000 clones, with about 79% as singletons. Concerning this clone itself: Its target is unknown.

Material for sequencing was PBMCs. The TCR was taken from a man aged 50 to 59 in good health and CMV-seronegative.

As DNA, the CDR3 is TGTGCCAGCAGCTTAGGGGGGCAGACCCAAGAGACCCAGTACTTC. Residues: CASSLGGQTQETQYF. This chain links TRBV11-2 with TRBJ2-5, with D possibly being TRBD1 (6 bases). This CDR3 region has 15 residues. The germline gives CDR1 SGHAT, CDR2 FQNNGV. Trimming left V 1 base short and J 1 base short, with 10 bases between.